These 5 T cell receptor beta chains came from one sample sequenced in a study of T cell responses to AZD1222 COVID-19 vaccine. Measured with immunoSEQ multiplex PCR; TCRdb has only the in-frame clones, and not every one. This table has some 150,000 clones, 75% to 95% appearing once. The sequencing used peripheral blood, collected 28 days after the second AZD1222 dose. These TCRs come from an adult who received the AZD1222 COVID-19 vaccine.

This chain links TRBV2 with TRBJ2-2; D possibly corresponds to TRBD2 (5 bases). Trimming pared 4 bases from V and 6 bases from J, leaving 12 bases between. Germline V gene data show CDR1 as SNHLY and CDR2 as FYNNEI. The CDR3 has 14 amino acids. This CDR3 is CASSVTREPGELFF. CDR3 DNA sequence: TGTGCCAGCAGTGTTACGAGGGAGCCCGGGGAGCTGTTTTTT.

The rearrangement links TRBV9 to TRBJ2-3, with 10 bases matching TRBD2. V was clipped by 0 bases and J by 2 bases; unmatched bases: 6. This CDR3 has 17 residues. Germline assignment: CDR1 SGDLS and CDR2 YYNGEE. The CDR3 loop reads CASSVEQRGGFTDTQYF. DNA of the CDR3: TGTGCCAGCAGCGTAGAACAGCGGGGGGGATTCACAGATACGCAGTATTTT.

The rearrangement uses TRBV6-1 and TRBJ1-5; tentatively, D is TRBD1 (5 bases). This CDR3 contains 15 residues. Trimming removed 0 bases from V and 6 bases from J, with 12 bases in between. The germline gives CDR1 MNHNS, CDR2 SASEGT. The CDR3 DNA reads as TGTGCCAGCAGTGAAGCATCGGCAGGGAGTCAGCCCCAGCATTTT. Protein: CASSEASAGSQPQHF.

The chain joins TRBV7-2 to TRBJ2-1; D perhaps matches TRBD2 (5 bases). Between the trimmed V and J ends, which lost 7 bases and 5 bases, there was a span of 12 bases. CDR3 size: 13 residues. The germline gives CDR1 SGHTA, CDR2 FQGNSA. This chain's CDR3 is CASKRYLDNEQFF. The CDR3, as DNA: TGTGCCAGCAAGCGGTATCTGGACAATGAGCAGTTCTTC.

This rearrangement joins TRBV2 to TRBJ1-4; no reliable D call. CDR3 length equals 13 residues. Trimming left V 7 bases short and J 0 bases short, with 6 bases between. The germline gives CDR1 SNHLY, CDR2 FYNNEI. The CDR3 coding sequence is TGTGCCAGCACTCATGCAACTAATGAAAAACTGTTTTTT. Protein product: CASTHATNEKLFF.